These T cell receptor beta chains were read from a single sample in a study of blood T cell repertoires in COVID-19. The table came from immunoSEQ multiplex PCR; TCRdb's copy has only in-frame clones and leaves some out. This table holds about 200,000 clones, about 85% found once. The sample consisted of peripheral blood. The receptors were sampled from a woman of 80 years or more with acute or convalescent COVID-19. The CDR3 runs from the conserved cysteine through the conserved F or W. The order of the fields is V gene, J gene, clone size, D gene, CDR3 protein, CDR3 DNA. The D gene is left open where the match is weak. Where a row states a size, it is once, few, many or the class of an expanded clone; other rows omit it.

TRBV3-1/TRBV3-2,TRBJ2-1,-,TRBD2,CASRALNSGGYNEQFF,TGTGCCAGCAGAGCCTTGAATAGCGGGGGCTACAATGAGCAGTTCTTC
TRBV3-1/TRBV3-2,TRBJ1-2,-,-,CASSQVANYGYTF,TGTGCCAGCAGCCAAGTAGCAAACTATGGCTACACCTTC
TRBV27,TRBJ2-3,-,-,CASSFRSVHYTQYF,TGTGCCAGCAGTTTCAGATCCGTGCATTATACGCAGTATTTT
TRBV18,TRBJ2-6,-,TRBD1,CASSPPGQYISGANVLTF,TGTGCCAGCTCACCACCGGGACAGTATATCTCTGGGGCCAACGTCCTGACTTTC
TRBV3-1/TRBV3-2,TRBJ2-2,-,-,CASSQIGSGELFF,TGTGCCAGCAGCCAAATCGGTTCCGGGGAGCTGTTTTTT
TRBV6-6,TRBJ1-6,-,TRBD1,CATVRDRNNSPLHF,TGTGCCACCGTAAGGGACAGGAATAATTCACCCCTCCACTTT
TRBV12-3/TRBV12-4,TRBJ2-7,-,-,CASSPLRGYEQYF,TGTGCCAGCAGCCCGCTTCGGGGGTACGAGCAGTACTTC
TRBV2,TRBJ2-5,-,-,CASSGQELQETQYF,TGTGCCAGCAGTGGACAGGAGCTCCAAGAGACCCAGTACTTC
TRBV19,TRBJ1-3,once,-,CASSTPGQVPGNTIYF,TGTGCCAGTAGTACGCCGGGACAAGTTCCTGGAAACACCATATATTTT
TRBV18,TRBJ1-2,-,TRBD1,CASSPERGGEGYGYTF,TGTGCCAGCTCACCAGAAAGAGGGGGCGAAGGGTATGGCTACACCTTC
TRBV28,TRBJ1-2,-,TRBD1,CASGTRGTGRGYTF,TGTGCCAGCGGTACCAGGGGGACAGGGCGTGGCTACACCTTC
TRBV2,TRBJ1-1,-,-,CASSEELGAGTEAFF,TGTGCCAGCAGTGAAGAGTTGGGGGCAGGCACTGAAGCTTTCTTT
TRBV2,TRBJ2-7,-,-,CASSATLGVYEQYF,TGTGCCAGCAGCGCTACCCTAGGGGTCTACGAGCAGTACTTC
TRBV19,TRBJ1-1,-,-,CASSIIPGRAAFF,TGTGCCAGTAGTATTATCCCCGGGCGGGCAGCTTTCTTT
TRBV11-3,TRBJ2-5,-,TRBD1,CASSSHRGTQETQYF,TGTGCCAGCAGCTCGCACAGGGGAACCCAAGAGACCCAGTACTTC
TRBV5-4,TRBJ1-1,-,TRBD1,CASSEGGLNTEAFF,TGTGCCAGCAGCGAAGGGGGCCTGAACACTGAAGCTTTCTTT
TRBV24-1,TRBJ2-5,-,TRBD2,CATSSGGQETQYF,TGTGCCACCAGCAGCGGGGGCCAAGAGACCCAGTACTTC
TRBV6-1,TRBJ1-3,-,-,CASSEEAARGNTIYF,TGTGCCAGCAGTGAAGAGGCAGCGCGTGGAAACACCATATATTTT
TRBV3-1/TRBV3-2,TRBJ2-7,once,-,CASSQDQTGRYYEQYF,TGTGCCAGCAGCCAAGACCAGACAGGGAGGTACTACGAGCAGTACTTC
TRBV3-1/TRBV3-2,TRBJ1-2,-,-,CASAPGNYGYTF,TGTGCCAGCGCCCCGGGTAACTATGGCTACACCTTC
TRBV6-5,TRBJ2-1,-,-,CASGAGEQFF,TGTGCCAGCGGCGCCGGGGAGCAGTTCTTC
TRBV5-4,TRBJ2-1,-,-,CASSLVGRNNEQFF,TGTGCCAGCAGCTTGGTTGGCAGAAACAATGAGCAGTTCTTC
TRBV11-2,TRBJ2-1,-,-,CASSLVREQFF,TGTGCCAGCAGCTTAGTTCGTGAGCAGTTCTTC
TRBV4-2,TRBJ1-2,-,TRBD1,CASSQEPGTGVGGYTF,TGTGCCAGCAGCCAAGAGCCTGGGACAGGGGTAGGTGGCTACACCTTC
TRBV28,TRBJ1-1,-,-,CASMVEDTEAFF,TGTGCCAGCATGGTGGAGGACACTGAAGCTTTCTTT